This note documents a single T cell receptor beta chain sequence. Its antigen is unknown. Per-nucleotide qualities are absent, and no much larger clonotype sits a single base away. Reading the germline V gene (reference sequence) gives CDR1 SGHKS and CDR2 YYEKEE. The CDR3 starts with the cysteine, ends with the phenylalanine, and has 14 residues. The sequence is cut down to CDR3 DNA, 42 bases in frame from base 1. V is cut by 0 bases and J by 0 bases, and the space between the germline ends is 6 bases. The collaborating institutions used their own protocols to collect whole blood in K2EDTA tubes. Collaborator samples were shipped for TCRbeta analysis as frozen whole blood, isolated PBMCs, or DNA extracted from either sample type. The data stem from a study of blood T cell repertoires in COVID-19 (TCRdb year 2020). Some background on the complete study: Samples from collaborators originated in the United States, Italy and Spain and spanned both the acute and convalescent phases of COVID-19. The material from the prospective study consisted of cDNA or gDNA derived from T cells, B-cell-depleted T cells, or PBMCs. Subjects who had been exposed to COVID-19, were actively infected with it, or had recovered from it provided the deeply sampled blood TCRbeta repertoires that made up the dataset. The repertoires were released in a freely available public database meant as a resource for research on the immune response to SARS-CoV-2. Samples were obtained from the ongoing ImmuneRACE study (first 160 participants) and from about 1,300 subjects provided by 6 global collaborators. Nearly every sample came with metadata listing a de-identified subject ID, COVID-19 status, age in years and sex. Where HLA class I and class II types were available, the types were taken from metadata supplied by the sample provider, not from assay-based typing.

Study-wide findings and limitations: Clinical and demographic metadata were provided uncurated, with the amount varying by source and participant.

The immunoSEQ Assay, a bias-controlled multiplex PCR, was used to amplify TCRbeta CDR3 regions from genomic DNA. Concerning the study's data processing: Within the assay, amplification of reference gene primers was used to estimate how many nucleated cells each sample contained. To quantify the absolute abundance of each unique TCRbeta CDR3 rearrangement, sequence reads were collapsed and filtered. For each sample, productive Simpson clonality was calculated as the square root of Simpson's diversity index across productive rearrangements. Not all clones reach the TCRdb copy of this immuneACCESS table, which keeps in-frame sequences only. Checked studies attribute under half of the gap to unresolved V genes and leave the rest unexplained. V and J calls and clone size are copied from that table; D and trimming were computed from the DNA. This sample holds around 100,000 clones; approximately 85% were observed only once. The top ten clones comprise roughly 1.4% of the sample.

Material for sequencing was peripheral blood. The rearranged segments are TRBV5-5 and TRBJ1-1; no D segment can be confidently identified. The source is a man aged 35 to 55 with acute or convalescent COVID-19. The nucleotide sequence reads as follows: TGTGCCAGCAGCTTGGGCCGGTTGAACACTGAAGCTTTCTTT. This yields the protein CASSLGRLNTEAFF.